This T cell receptor (beta chain) was identified in a study of CXCR4 blockade with PD-1 therapy in pancreatic cancer. By sample share, this clone is large. Antigen specificity is unknown. Notes on the study in general: Tumor clonality averaged around 0.14 versus 0.05 in healthy blood, not predicting survival.

TCRdb keeps only in-frame clones here, not all; method: immunoSEQ multiplex PCR. This table has about 2,400 clones, approximately 41% appearing once. The CDR3 sequence is 15 residues long. Germline lookup yields CDR1 SGHDN and CDR2 FVKESK. Trimming left V 4 bases short and J 4 bases short, with 16 bases between. V usage is TRBV14 and J usage is TRBJ1-1; tentatively, D is TRBD1 (6 bases). Material for sequencing was tumor tissue. The receptor comes from a human donor with pancreatic ductal adenocarcinoma. The CDR3 loop reads CASSPQRGGSTEAFF. In nucleotides, the CDR3 is TGTGCCAGCAGCCCCCAAAGGGGGGGATCCACTGAAGCTTTCTTT.